This TCR beta chain was obtained from a study of blood T cell repertoires in COVID-19. Germline V gene lookup returns CDR1 SGDLS and CDR2 YYNGEE. The CDR3 is made up of 19 amino acids. The germline V and J ends were trimmed by 0 bases and 2 bases, with 21 bases remaining between them. Generated by immunoSEQ multiplex PCR, the TCRdb table keeps only in-frame clones and is missing some. The sample lists roughly 66,000 clones; about 91% were seen once. This TCR was recovered from a human donor with active COVID-19. The donor label of this sample is uncertain. The rearrangement links TRBV9 to TRBJ2-1; maybe TRBD1 (6 bases). The sequenced sample consisted of peripheral blood. CDR3 nucleotides: TGTGCCAGCAGCGTAGGAGAGAGGAACAGGGAGAATCCCTACAATGAGCAGTTCTTC. Its translation is CASSVGERNRENPYNEQFF. Looking up the rest from reference TRBV9 and TRBJ2-1 gives the full variable domain: DSGVTQTPKHLITATGQRVTLRCSPRSGDLSVYWYQQSLDQGLQFLIQYYNGEERAKGNILERFSAQQFPDLHSELNLSSLELGDSALYFCASSVGERNRENPYNEQFFGPGTRLTVL.